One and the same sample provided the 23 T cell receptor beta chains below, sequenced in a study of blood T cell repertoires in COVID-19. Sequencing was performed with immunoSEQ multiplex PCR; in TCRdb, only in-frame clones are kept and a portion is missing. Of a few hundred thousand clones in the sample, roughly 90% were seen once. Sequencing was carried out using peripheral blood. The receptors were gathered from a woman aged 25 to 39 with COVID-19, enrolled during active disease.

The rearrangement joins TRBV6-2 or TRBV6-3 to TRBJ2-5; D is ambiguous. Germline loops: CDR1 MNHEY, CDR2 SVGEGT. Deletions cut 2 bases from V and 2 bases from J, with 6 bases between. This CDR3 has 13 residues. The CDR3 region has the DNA TGTGCCAGCAGTTACGTAGCTCAAGAGACCCAGTACTTC. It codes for CASSYVAQETQYF.

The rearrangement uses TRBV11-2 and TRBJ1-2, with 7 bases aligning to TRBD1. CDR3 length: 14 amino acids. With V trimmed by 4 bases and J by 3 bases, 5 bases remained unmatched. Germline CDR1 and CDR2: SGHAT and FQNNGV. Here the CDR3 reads CASSYTGTDYGYTF. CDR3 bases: TGTGCCAGCAGCTACACCGGGACAGACTATGGCTACACCTTC.

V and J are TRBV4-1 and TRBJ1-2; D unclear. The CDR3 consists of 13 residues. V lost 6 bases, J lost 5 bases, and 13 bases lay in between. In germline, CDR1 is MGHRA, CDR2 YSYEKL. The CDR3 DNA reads TGCGCCAGCAGTCCCTTACTCGATTATGGCTACACCTTC. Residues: CASSPLLDYGYTF.

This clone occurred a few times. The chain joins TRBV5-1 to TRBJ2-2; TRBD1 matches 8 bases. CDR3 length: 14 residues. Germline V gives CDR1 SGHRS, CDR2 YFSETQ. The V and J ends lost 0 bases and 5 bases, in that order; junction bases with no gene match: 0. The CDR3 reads CASSLDRGTGELFF. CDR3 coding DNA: TGCGCCAGCAGCTTGGACAGGGGGACCGGGGAGCTGTTTTTT.

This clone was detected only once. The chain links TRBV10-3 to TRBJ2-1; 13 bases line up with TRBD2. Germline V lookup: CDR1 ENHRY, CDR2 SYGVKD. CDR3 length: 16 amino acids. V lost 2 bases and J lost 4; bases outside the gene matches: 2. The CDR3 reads CAISERTSGGYNEQFF. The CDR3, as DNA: TGTGCCATCAGTGAGAGGACTAGCGGGGGATACAATGAGCAGTTCTTC.

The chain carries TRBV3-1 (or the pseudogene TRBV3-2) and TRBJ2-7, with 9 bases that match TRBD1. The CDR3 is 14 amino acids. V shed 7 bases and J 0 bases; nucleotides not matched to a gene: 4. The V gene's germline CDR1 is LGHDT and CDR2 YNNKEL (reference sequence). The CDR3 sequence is CASTPGQGSYEQYF. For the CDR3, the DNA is TGTGCCAGCACCCCGGGACAGGGCTCCTACGAGCAGTACTTC.

CDR3 nucleotides: TGTGCCAGCAGCTTACTAGTTGGGGCAGGGAATGAGCAGTTCTTC. Translating gives CASSLLVGAGNEQFF. This chain connects TRBV11-2 to TRBJ2-1, with TRBD1 as a possible D gene (5 bases). V lost 2 bases and J lost 7, with 15 bases in between. The germline V gene has CDR1 SGHAT and CDR2 FQNNGV. This CDR3 has 15 amino acids.

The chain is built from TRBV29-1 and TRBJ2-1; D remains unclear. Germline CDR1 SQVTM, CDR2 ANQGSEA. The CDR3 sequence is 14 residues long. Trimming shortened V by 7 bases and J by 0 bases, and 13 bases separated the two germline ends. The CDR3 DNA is TGCAGCGGCCACTGGCGGAGCTCCTACAATGAGCAGTTCTTC. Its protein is CSGHWRSSYNEQFF.

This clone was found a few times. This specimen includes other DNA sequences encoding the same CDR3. As DNA, the CDR3 is TGTGCCAGCAGCTTCGGGGTATCCGAGCAGTACTTC. Encoded protein: CASSFGVSEQYF. This chain joins TRBV7-2 and TRBJ2-7; D is possibly TRBD2 (5 bases). The ends were cut back, 3 bases at V and 6 bases at J, with 9 bases in the middle. The CDR3 length is 12 residues. Looked up from germline, CDR1 is SGHTA and CDR2 is FQGNSA.

The CDR3 DNA sequence: TGCGCCAGCAGCCAAGATCTCGACAGGAGCTACGAGCAGTACTTC. Translation: CASSQDLDRSYEQYF. The V gene is TRBV4-3, the J gene TRBJ2-7; D possibly corresponds to TRBD1 (6 bases). The CDR3 contains 15 residues. Trimming cost V 0 bases and J 3 bases, with 12 bases left between them. Per the germline V gene, CDR1 is LGHNA and CDR2 is YSLEER.

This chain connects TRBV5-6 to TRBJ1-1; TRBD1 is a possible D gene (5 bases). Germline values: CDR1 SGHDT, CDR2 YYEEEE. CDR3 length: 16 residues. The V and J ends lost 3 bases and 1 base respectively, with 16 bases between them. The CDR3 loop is CASSYQGNWGNTEAFF. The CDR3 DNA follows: TGTGCCAGCAGCTACCAGGGAAATTGGGGGAACACTGAAGCTTTCTTT.

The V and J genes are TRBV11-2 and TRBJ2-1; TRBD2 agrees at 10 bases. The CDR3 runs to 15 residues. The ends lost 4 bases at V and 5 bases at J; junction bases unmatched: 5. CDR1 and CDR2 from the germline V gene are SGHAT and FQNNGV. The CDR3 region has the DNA TGTGCCAGCAGCTCTAGCGGGAGTTCCCACAATGAGCAGTTCTTC. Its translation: CASSSSGSSHNEQFF.

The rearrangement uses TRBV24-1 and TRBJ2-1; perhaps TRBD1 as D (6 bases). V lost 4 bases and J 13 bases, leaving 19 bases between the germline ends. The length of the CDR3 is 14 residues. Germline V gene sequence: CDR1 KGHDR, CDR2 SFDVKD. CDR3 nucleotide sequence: TGTGCCACCAGTGACTCAAGACAGGCCGTATTTCAGTTCTTC. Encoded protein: CATSDSRQAVFQFF.

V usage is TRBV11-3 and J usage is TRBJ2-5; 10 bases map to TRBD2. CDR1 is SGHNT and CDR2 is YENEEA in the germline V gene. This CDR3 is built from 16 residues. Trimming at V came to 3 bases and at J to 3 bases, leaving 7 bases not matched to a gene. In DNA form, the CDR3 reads TGTGCCAGCAGCTTGGTGGGTCTAGCGGGAGAAGAGACCCAGTACTTC. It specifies CASSLVGLAGEETQYF.

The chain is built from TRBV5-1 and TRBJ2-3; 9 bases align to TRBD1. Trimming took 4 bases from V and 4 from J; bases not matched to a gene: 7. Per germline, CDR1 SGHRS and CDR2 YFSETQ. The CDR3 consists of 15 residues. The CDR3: CASSRGTGLADTQYF. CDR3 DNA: TGCGCCAGCAGCCGCGGGACAGGGTTAGCAGATACGCAGTATTTT.

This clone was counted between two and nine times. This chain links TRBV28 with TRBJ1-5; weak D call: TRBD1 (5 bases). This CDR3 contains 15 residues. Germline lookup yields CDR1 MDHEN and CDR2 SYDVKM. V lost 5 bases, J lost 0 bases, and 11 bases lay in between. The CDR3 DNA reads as TGTGCCAGCAGTCCGGGGGGTCTTAGCAATCAGCCCCAGCATTTT. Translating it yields CASSPGGLSNQPQHF.

The CDR3 DNA reads as TGTGCCAGCAGCTTAGGGCGGCTAAGCACAGATACGCAGTATTTT. As protein: CASSLGRLSTDTQYF. The genes are TRBV7-2 and TRBJ2-3; no firm D call. Germline V gene sequence: CDR1 SGHTA, CDR2 FQGNSA. V was trimmed by 1 base and J by 0 bases, leaving 8 bases between them. There are 15 residues in the CDR3.

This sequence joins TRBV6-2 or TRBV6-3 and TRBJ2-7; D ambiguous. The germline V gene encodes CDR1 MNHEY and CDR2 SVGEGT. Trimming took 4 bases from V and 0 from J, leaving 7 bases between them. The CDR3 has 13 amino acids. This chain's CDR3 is CASSFTNSYEQYF. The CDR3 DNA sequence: TGTGCCAGCAGTTTTACAAACTCCTACGAGCAGTACTTC.

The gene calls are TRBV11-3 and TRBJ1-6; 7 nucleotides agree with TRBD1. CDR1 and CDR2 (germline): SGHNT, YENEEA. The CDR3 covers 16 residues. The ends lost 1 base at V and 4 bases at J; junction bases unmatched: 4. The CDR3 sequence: CASSLAGTVYNSPLHF. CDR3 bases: TGTGCCAGCAGCTTAGCCGGGACAGTATATAATTCACCCCTCCACTTT.

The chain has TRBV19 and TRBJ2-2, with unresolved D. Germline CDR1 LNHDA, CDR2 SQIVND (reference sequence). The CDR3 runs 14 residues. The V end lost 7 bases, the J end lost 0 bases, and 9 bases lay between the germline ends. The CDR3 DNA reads TGTGCCAGTAAACAATATGCGAACACCGGGGAGCTGTTTTTT. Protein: CASKQYANTGELFF.

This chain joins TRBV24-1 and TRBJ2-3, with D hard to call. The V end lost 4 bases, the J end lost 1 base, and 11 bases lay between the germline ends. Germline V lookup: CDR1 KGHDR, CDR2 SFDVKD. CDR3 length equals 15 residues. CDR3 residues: CATSDSRGGTDTQYF. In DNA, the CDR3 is TGTGCCACCAGTGACAGCCGCGGTGGCACAGATACGCAGTATTTT.

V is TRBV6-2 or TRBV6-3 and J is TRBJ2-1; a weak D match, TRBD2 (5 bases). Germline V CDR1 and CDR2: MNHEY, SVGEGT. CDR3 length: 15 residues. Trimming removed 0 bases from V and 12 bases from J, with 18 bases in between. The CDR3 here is CASSYSKREWTRQFF. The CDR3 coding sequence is TGTGCCAGCAGTTACTCGAAGAGGGAGTGGACTCGGCAGTTCTTC.

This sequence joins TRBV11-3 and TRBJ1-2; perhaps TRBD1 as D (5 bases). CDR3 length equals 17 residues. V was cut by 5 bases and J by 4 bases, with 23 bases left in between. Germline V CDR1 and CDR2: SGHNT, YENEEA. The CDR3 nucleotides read TGTGCCAGCAGCCAAGGTGGGGAGGGGTCGATGGCCTATGGCTACACCTTC. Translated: CASSQGGEGSMAYGYTF.